Below, one T cell receptor beta chain is given with its context. The data derive from a study of blood T cell repertoires in COVID-19. For the study at large: Material from acute and convalescent COVID-19 was sourced from the United States, Italy and Spain. T cells, B-cell-depleted T cells, or PBMCs provided the cDNA or gDNA that served as material.

The CDR3 consists of 13 residues. From germline, CDR1 is SGHTA and CDR2 FQGNSA. V shed 3 bases and J shed 7 bases, with 12 bases lying between them. Original methodology: Estimated nucleated cell counts came from reference gene primer amplification. Using immunoSEQ multiplex PCR, the repertoire was profiled, and TCRdb retains in-frame clones only, with some absent. The V and J calls and clone size were taken over from that table, and D and trimming were inferred from the DNA. The sample contains 93,000 or so clones, roughly nine tenths of which appear only once. The V and J genes are TRBV7-2 and TRBJ1-2, with D perhaps TRBD1 (6 bases). This receptor was taken from a man aged 50 to 60 in a cohort sampled during active COVID-19. Sequencing was carried out using peripheral blood. The CDR3 nucleotides read TGTGCCAGCAGCTTCCCAGGGGTGGTTGGCTACACCTTC. It is translated as CASSFPGVVGYTF. The full variable domain, its missing parts supplied by reference TRBV7-2 and TRBJ1-2, is GAGVSQSPSNKVTEKGKDVELRCDPISGHTALYWYRQSLGQGLEFLIYFQGNSAPDKSGLPSDRFSAERTGGSVSTLTIQRTQQEDSAVYLCASSFPGVVGYTFGSGTRLTVV.